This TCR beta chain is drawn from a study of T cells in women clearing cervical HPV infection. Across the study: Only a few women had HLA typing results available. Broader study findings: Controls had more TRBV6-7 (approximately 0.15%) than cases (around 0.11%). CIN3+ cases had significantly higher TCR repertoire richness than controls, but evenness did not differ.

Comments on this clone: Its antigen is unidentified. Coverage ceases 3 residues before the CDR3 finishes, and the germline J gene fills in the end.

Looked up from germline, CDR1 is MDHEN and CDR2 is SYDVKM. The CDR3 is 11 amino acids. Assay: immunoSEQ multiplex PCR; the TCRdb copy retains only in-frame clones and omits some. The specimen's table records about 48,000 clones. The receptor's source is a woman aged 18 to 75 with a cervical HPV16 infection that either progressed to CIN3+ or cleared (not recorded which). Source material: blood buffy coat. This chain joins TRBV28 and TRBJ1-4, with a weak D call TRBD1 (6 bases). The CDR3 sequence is CASSTQGELFF. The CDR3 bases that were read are TGTGCCAGCAGTACACAGGGTGAA.